These T cell receptor beta chains were read from a single sample in a study of Tregs in tolerant kidney transplant recipients. TCRdb keeps only in-frame clones here, not all; method: immunoSEQ multiplex PCR. The table lists 120,000 or so clones, around 94% of them singletons. Sequencing was done on a sample of CD4+ T cells from blood. These receptors originate from a human donor in good health. The CDR3 runs from the conserved cysteine through the conserved F or W. Each record gives: V gene, J gene, clone size, D gene, CDR3 DNA, CDR3 protein. A D gene is named only where the DNA matches it firmly. Clone size appears in some rows only: once, few, many, or a class for an expanded clone.

TRBV5-1,TRBJ2-3,NA,NA,TGCGCCAGCAGCTTCGGCGATACGCAGTATTTT,CASSFGDTQYF
TRBV5-5,TRBJ2-3,NA,NA,TGTGCCAGCAGCTTGACAGATACGCAGTATTTT,CASSLTDTQYF
TRBV14,TRBJ2-3,few,NA,TGTGCCAGCAGCCAACAGCGGGCACCTTTGGATACGCAGTATTTT,CASSQQRAPLDTQYF
TRBV9,TRBJ1-3,NA,TRBD1,TGTGCCAGCAGCCTCAACCAAGGGACAGGGCGGCGTGGAGACACCATATATTTT,CASSLNQGTGRRGDTIYF
TRBV7-3,TRBJ2-3,NA,TRBD2,TGTGCCAGCAGCCCCCTCTTACTAGCGGGGGGCCAGGCAGATACGCAGTATTTT,CASSPLLLAGGQADTQYF
TRBV4-1,TRBJ2-7,NA,TRBD2,TGCGCCAGCAGCCAAGTCATAAGCGGGAGTAATTACTACGAGCAGTACTTC,CASSQVISGSNYYEQYF
TRBV27,TRBJ1-2,NA,TRBD1,TGTGCCAGCAGTTTATCAGGACAGGTTTATGGCTACACCTTC,CASSLSGQVYGYTF
TRBV5-6,TRBJ2-3,NA,NA,TGTGCCAGCAGCTTGGGGCAGGTTAGCACAGATACGCAGTATTTT,CASSLGQVSTDTQYF
TRBV7-3,TRBJ2-3,NA,NA,TGTGCCAGCAGCTTAGCAGATACGCAGTATTTT,CASSLADTQYF
TRBV11-2,TRBJ1-1,NA,NA,TGTGCCAGCAGCTTAAAGGCTACAGGGACTGAAGCTTTCTTT,CASSLKATGTEAFF
TRBV5-6,TRBJ1-6,NA,NA,TGTGCCAGCAGCTTGTCAAATTCACCCCTCCACTTT,CASSLSNSPLHF
TRBV7-6,TRBJ2-2,once,TRBD1,TGTGCCAGCAGCCGAGGACAGGGGGCCCAGTTTTTT,CASSRGQGAQFF
TRBV6-1,TRBJ2-7,NA,NA,TGTGCCAGCAGTGAAGGGGGAGGGGGGGACTCCTACGAGCAGTACTTC,CASSEGGGGDSYEQYF
TRBV6-5,TRBJ2-7,NA,TRBD2,TGTGCCAGCAGTTATGGCGGGAGTCAGTACGAGCAGTACTTC,CASSYGGSQYEQYF
TRBV19,TRBJ2-1,NA,NA,TGTGCCAGTAGTCGGGACTTCTCCTACAATGAGCAGTTCTTC,CASSRDFSYNEQFF
TRBV2,TRBJ1-2,NA,TRBD1,TGTGCCAGCAGCCTCGACAGGGGGCGATTTTATGGCTACACCTTC,CASSLDRGRFYGYTF
TRBV2,TRBJ2-2,NA,NA,TGTGCCAGCAACGCCTTCACCGGGGAGCTGTTTTTT,CASNAFTGELFF
TRBV9,TRBJ1-2,NA,TRBD1,TGTGCCAGCAGCGGCCGACAGGGGGCCGAGAGAGGCTATGGCTACACCTTC,CASSGRQGAERGYGYTF
TRBV18,TRBJ2-1,NA,TRBD1,TGTGCCAGCTCAGGACAGGGGAGGAATGAGCAGTTCTTC,CASSGQGRNEQFF
TRBV6-5,TRBJ1-4,NA,NA,TGTGCCAGCAGTTTCGGACGGATAACTAATGAAAAACTGTTTTTT,CASSFGRITNEKLFF
TRBV25-1,TRBJ1-5,NA,TRBD1,TGTGCCAGCAGTTCGACAGGGAGCAATCAGCCCCAGCATTTT,CASSSTGSNQPQHF
TRBV6-1,TRBJ1-2,NA,NA,TGTGCCAGCAGTGAAGTTCCCGGCCCCGGTGGCTACACCTTC,CASSEVPGPGGYTF
TRBV5-8,TRBJ1-2,NA,NA,TGTGCCAGCAGTTTCCCCCACACCGTTTATGGCTACACCTTC,CASSFPHTVYGYTF
TRBV5-1,TRBJ2-7,NA,NA,TGCGCCAGCAGCCCGCAGGGTCCCACCTACGAGCAGTACTTC,CASSPQGPTYEQYF
TRBV2,TRBJ2-7,NA,NA,TGTGCCAGCAGTCACGATCAAGTCCGGGCCTACGAGCAGTACTTC,CASSHDQVRAYEQYF
TRBV7-9,TRBJ1-6,NA,TRBD1,TGTGCCAGCAGCTCAAGGGACAGGGGAGGTTCACCCCTCCACTTT,CASSSRDRGGSPLHF
TRBV19,TRBJ1-1,NA,NA,TGTGCCAGTAGTATCGGGCAGGGTGCTGAAGCTTTCTTT,CASSIGQGAEAFF
TRBV11-2,TRBJ2-7,NA,NA,TGTGCCAGCAGCTTTGGTCTAGGCTTAGGCCTCTACGAGCAGTACTTC,CASSFGLGLGLYEQYF
TRBV6-5,TRBJ2-2,NA,TRBD2,TGTGCCGCACGGACTAGCGGGGGGTACACCGGGGAGCTGTTTTTT,CAARTSGGYTGELFF
TRBV15,TRBJ1-2,NA,NA,TGTGCCACCAGCAGCCATGGGGGGGACGGCTACACCTTC,CATSSHGGDGYTF
TRBV29-1,TRBJ2-7,NA,NA,TGCAGCGTTGGAAAATCATCCCAGGGCGAGCAGTACTTC,CSVGKSSQGEQYF
TRBV19,TRBJ1-3,NA,NA,TGTGCCAGTTCTCCTGGCTCTGGAAACACCATATATTTT,CASSPGSGNTIYF